The 21 T cell receptor beta chains reported below all come from one sample, sequenced in a study of T cell responses to AZD1222 COVID-19 vaccine. Sequencing used immunoSEQ multiplex PCR; TCRdb keeps in-frame clones, though not all of them. Altogether around 140,000 clones are present, approximately 90% being singletons, with the ten largest covering over 4%. The source was peripheral blood, collected 28 days after the second AZD1222 dose. The receptors stem from an adult who received the AZD1222 COVID-19 vaccine.

Details on this clone: Other DNA sequences within the sample encode an identical CDR3. The chain carries TRBV7-9 and TRBJ2-1; D ambiguous. Deletions cut 1 base from V and 3 bases from J, with 4 bases between. In germline, CDR1 is SEHNR, CDR2 FQNEAQ (reference sequence). The CDR3 has 13 amino acids. CDR3 residues: CASSLDGYNEQFF. The CDR3 DNA follows: TGTGCCAGCAGCTTAGACGGCTACAATGAGCAGTTCTTC.

This clone occurred once. CDR3 sequence: CATMAGDGETQYF. For the CDR3, the DNA is TGTGCCACCATGGCGGGGGACGGAGAGACCCAGTACTTC. The rearrangement links TRBV10-3 to TRBJ2-5; TRBD2 aligns across 7 bases. J gave up 4 bases and V 10 bases, and 9 bases lay outside the gene matches. From germline, CDR1 is ENHRY and CDR2 SYGVKD. CDR3 length: 13 residues.

The rearrangement joins TRBV19 to TRBJ1-5, with 9 nucleotides matching TRBD1. The trim removed 5 bases at V and 0 bases at J, leaving 5 bases unmatched. This CDR3 spans 16 amino acids. From germline, CDR1 is LNHDA and CDR2 SQIVND (reference sequence). CDR3 DNA: TGTGCCAGTAGTTTCCCGGGACAGGGTAGCAATCAGCCCCAGCATTTT. Translating it yields CASSFPGQGSNQPQHF. Looking up the rest from reference TRBV19 and TRBJ1-5 gives the full variable domain: DGGITQSPKYLFRKEGQNVTLSCEQNLNHDAMYWYRQDPGQGLRLIYYSQIVNDFQKGDIAEGYSVSREKKESFPLTVTSAQKNPTAFYLCASSFPGQGSNQPQHFGDGTRLSIL.

The V and J genes are TRBV7-2 and TRBJ2-1; 8 nucleotides line up with TRBD1. Germline values: CDR1 SGHTA, CDR2 FQGNSA. The J segment lost 6 bases and the V segment lost 5 bases, leaving 9 bases of the junction unmatched. The CDR3 totals 15 residues. For the CDR3, the DNA is TGTGCCAGCAGCCTCGGACAGGGAGTAGCCAATGAGCAGTTCTTC. As protein: CASSLGQGVANEQFF.

The chain uses TRBV6-2 or TRBV6-3 and TRBJ1-3; TRBD1 might be the D (5 bases). CDR3 length: 15 residues. V shed 3 bases and J shed 4 bases, with 13 bases lying between them. Germline CDR1 MNHEY, CDR2 SVGEGT. CDR3 sequence: CASSYGHVPGNTIYF. The CDR3 DNA follows: TGTGCCAGCAGTTATGGACATGTGCCGGGAAACACCATATATTTT.

A single count supports this clone. The chain employs TRBV4-3 and TRBJ2-6; a possible D gene is TRBD1 (6 bases). The CDR3 runs 16 residues. Trimming shortened V by 0 bases and J by 2 bases, and 8 bases separated the two germline ends. Germline V lookup: CDR1 LGHNA, CDR2 YSLEER. CDR3 sequence (DNA): TGCGCCAGCAGCCAAGAAGAGGGGGCTGGGGCCAACGTCCTGACTTTC. This gives the protein CASSQEEGAGANVLTF.

V gene TRBV5-5 combines with J gene TRBJ2-3; a possible D gene is TRBD1 (6 bases). Between the trimmed V and J ends, which lost 4 bases and 2 bases, there was a span of 17 bases. Per the germline V gene, CDR1 is SGHKS and CDR2 is YYEKEE (reference sequence). The CDR3 length is 16 residues. Here the CDR3 DNA reads TGTGCCAGCAGCACCTACAGGGTTAAGGACACAGATACGCAGTATTTT. As protein: CASSTYRVKDTDTQYF.

The J gene is TRBJ1-2, the V gene TRBV19; D call uncertain. The germline CDR1 and CDR2 sequences are LNHDA and SQIVND (reference sequence). With 5 bases removed from V and 2 bases from J, the gap between germline ends came to 12 bases. This CDR3 is 14 amino acids long. CDR3 region: CASSVARENYGYTF. CDR3 DNA: TGTGCCAGTAGTGTGGCTAGAGAGAACTATGGCTACACCTTC. Using reference TRBV19 and TRBJ1-2 for the parts outside the CDR3, the full variable domain is DGGITQSPKYLFRKEGQNVTLSCEQNLNHDAMYWYRQDPGQGLRLIYYSQIVNDFQKGDIAEGYSVSREKKESFPLTVTSAQKNPTAFYLCASSVARENYGYTFGSGTRLTVV.

V usage is TRBV5-4 and J usage is TRBJ1-6, with D hard to call. V dropped 1 base and J dropped 7 bases, with 9 bases sitting between them. Germline CDR1 reads SGHNT; CDR2 reads YYREEE (reference sequence). The CDR3 spans 14 residues. This CDR3 is CASSLISGNSPLHF. CDR3 nucleotides: TGTGCCAGCAGCTTGATCTCCGGGAATTCACCCCTCCACTTT.

In its sample, this clone was seen once. The genes are TRBV4-2 and TRBJ2-1, with TRBD2 matching 10 bases. Unmatched junction bases numbered 7, after V lost 4 bases and J lost 7 bases. There are 15 residues in the CDR3. The germline CDR1 and CDR2 sequences are LGHNA and YNFKEQ. The CDR3 loop reads CASSPGTSVVNEQFF. The CDR3 DNA follows: TGTGCCAGCAGCCCAGGGACTAGCGTAGTGAATGAGCAGTTCTTC.

CDR3 in amino acids: CASSFTPTVPGGYTF. For the CDR3, the DNA is TGTGCCAGCAGCTTCACCCCGACAGTGCCTGGTGGCTACACCTTC. J is TRBJ1-2 and V is TRBV7-3, with D possibly being TRBD1 (5 bases). CDR1 is SGHTA and CDR2 is FQGTGA in the germline V gene. CDR3 length equals 15 residues. V gave up 3 bases and J gave up 7 bases, with 18 bases separating them.

The rearrangement links TRBV28 to TRBJ2-7; 8 bases match TRBD1. The germline CDR1 and CDR2 sequences are MDHEN and SYDVKM. V trimming: 6 bases; J trimming: 2 bases; junction bases outside the gene matches: 9. The CDR3 is 15 amino acids. CDR3 loop: CASRAGDRGTYEQYF. As DNA, the CDR3 is TGTGCCAGCAGAGCTGGAGACAGGGGAACCTACGAGCAGTACTTC.

The chain has TRBV7-3 and TRBJ2-3, with TRBD2 identical over 9 bases. This CDR3 is built from 16 residues. CDR1 and CDR2 from the germline V gene are SGHTA and FQGTGA. The ends lost 8 bases at V and 2 bases at J; junction bases unmatched: 11. DNA of the CDR3: TGTGCCAGCGGAAGAGGAGCGGGAGGCACCACAGATACGCAGTATTTT. It yields the protein CASGRGAGGTTDTQYF. The entire variable domain, with the rest obtained from reference TRBV7-3 and TRBJ2-3, is as follows: GAGVSQTPSNKVTEKGKYVELRCDPISGHTALYWYRQSLGQGPEFLIYFQGTGAADDSGLPNDRFFAVRPEGSVSTLKIQRTERGDSAVYLCASGRGAGGTTDTQYFGPGTRLTVL.

The V gene is TRBV4-3, the J gene TRBJ2-7; D gene unclear. V was cut by 6 bases and J by 4 bases, with 22 bases left in between. This CDR3 has 16 amino acids. Germline V gene lookup returns CDR1 LGHNA and CDR2 YSLEER. In DNA form, the CDR3 reads TGCGCCAGCAGTCGTAAAACTACCTTTCAGGTTTACGAGCAGTACTTC. It yields the protein CASSRKTTFQVYEQYF.

The chain uses TRBV20-1 and TRBJ2-2, with TRBD1 identical over 7 bases. Germline CDR1 and CDR2: DFQATT and SNEGSKA (reference sequence). The CDR3 spans 19 residues. The ends lost 3 bases at V and 1 base at J; junction bases unmatched: 17. For the CDR3, the DNA is TGCAGTGCTAGTCACAAATGGGGTACAGGGGTCTTGAACACCGGGGAGCTGTTTTTT. Translation: CSASHKWGTGVLNTGELFF.

The V call is TRBV4-2, the J call TRBJ2-3, with 12 bases identical to TRBD2. Unmatched junction bases numbered 3, after V lost 0 bases and J lost 8 bases. The CDR3 length is 15 residues. CDR1 and CDR2 from the germline V gene are LGHNA and YNFKEQ. CDR3 protein: CASSQEASGGGTQYF. CDR3 DNA sequence: TGTGCCAGCAGCCAAGAGGCTAGCGGGGGGGGTACGCAGTATTTT.

The chain carries TRBV4-2 and TRBJ1-3; no definite D call. The CDR3 loop spans 14 amino acids. CDR1 is LGHNA and CDR2 is YNFKEQ in the germline V gene. Trimming shortened V by 0 bases and J by 3 bases, and 6 bases separated the two germline ends. The CDR3 protein is CASSQEVGGNTIYF. The CDR3 DNA is TGTGCCAGCAGCCAAGAGGTTGGTGGAAACACCATATATTTT.

The rearrangement joins TRBV14 to TRBJ2-1, with TRBD2 identical over 11 bases. Unmatched junction bases numbered 8, after V lost 5 bases and J lost 8 bases. The V gene's germline CDR1 is SGHDN and CDR2 FVKESK. The CDR3 runs 15 residues. The DNA of the CDR3 is TGTGCCAGCAGCGTGCGACTAGCGGGATACTATGAGCAGTTCTTC. It is translated as CASSVRLAGYYEQFF.

This clone was counted only a few times. The chain couples TRBV6-2 or TRBV6-3 to TRBJ2-2; 15 positions agree with TRBD2. CDR3 length: 17 amino acids. V lost 5 bases, J lost 1 base, and 2 bases stayed unmatched. The germline V gene encodes CDR1 MNHEY and CDR2 SVGEGT. CDR3: CASSRTSGGENTGELFF. The CDR3 nucleotides read TGTGCCAGCAGTCGGACTAGCGGGGGGGAGAACACCGGGGAGCTGTTTTTT.

The gene calls are TRBV7-9 and TRBJ2-1; 9 nucleotides match TRBD1. This CDR3 has 14 amino acids. CDR1 is SEHNR, CDR2 FQNEAQ, per germline (reference sequence). With V trimmed by 2 bases and J by 11 bases, 7 bases remained unmatched. CDR3 coding DNA: TGTGCCAGCAGCTTATCGGGACAGGGAAGTAAGCAGTTCTTC. Amino acids: CASSLSGQGSKQFF.

The V call is TRBV11-1, the J call TRBJ2-2, with D tentatively TRBD2 (6 bases). The V gene's germline CDR1 is SGHAT and CDR2 FQDESV (reference sequence). Trimming pared 2 bases from V and 4 bases from J, leaving 11 bases between. The CDR3 runs to 15 residues. DNA of the CDR3: TGTGCCAGCAGCTTAAGGCGGGGTGCCACCGGGGAGCTGTTTTTT. Translated, it gives CASSLRRGATGELFF.